The rows below give T cell receptor beta chains drawn from one sample of a study of cytomegalovirus exposure and HLA in healthy donors. Sequencing was performed with immunoSEQ multiplex PCR; in TCRdb, only in-frame clones are kept and a portion is missing. The sample carries more than 100,000 clones, 74% recorded once. The sample was PBMCs. Source of these receptors: a woman between 45 and 60 years old in good health and CMV-seropositive. CDR3s include the opening cysteine and the closing phenylalanine or tryptophan. A D gene is named only where the DNA matches it firmly. Clone size is shown for a subset of rows, as once, few, many or a class of expanded clone.

J	D	V	size	CDR3
TRBJ2-5	NA	TRBV5-6	NA	CASSREDRGTETQYF
TRBJ1-2	NA	TRBV30	NA	CAWKSVGYTF
TRBJ1-2	TRBD1	TRBV4-2	NA	CASSPTGTGEIFGYTF
TRBJ1-2	TRBD1	TRBV28	few	CASSLQVTGGDYPF
TRBJ1-1	NA	TRBV5-1	NA	CASSLVPGEAFF
TRBJ2-5	TRBD2	TRBV5-1	NA	CASSLGGSGLLADETQYF
TRBJ2-2	NA	TRBV10-3	NA	CATRTWLDRGGDGELFF
TRBJ2-3	NA	TRBV9	NA	CASSVQPGTDTQYF
TRBJ1-6	NA	TRBV6-5	NA	CATLRGSNSPLHF
TRBJ2-2	NA	TRBV5-1	NA	CASSLLQGGAGELFF
TRBJ1-1	TRBD1	TRBV19	NA	CASSIGAGGEAFF
TRBJ1-1	NA	TRBV5-8	NA	CASSLEIRGGPEAFF
TRBJ2-3	NA	TRBV13	NA	CASSLDSSTDTQYF
TRBJ2-7	TRBD1	TRBV18	NA	CASSPGTESYEQYF
TRBJ2-6	NA	TRBV6-6	once	CATAAGANVLTF
TRBJ2-2	NA	TRBV4-2	NA	CASSLSHAGDDTGELFF
TRBJ2-5	NA	TRBV29-1	NA	CSVSRRGGGQETQYF
TRBJ1-4	TRBD1	TRBV4-1	NA	CASSQTLRQGAINERLFF
TRBJ2-1	TRBD2	TRBV7-7	NA	CASSLSTGGIDEQFF
TRBJ2-2	NA	TRBV5-1	NA	CASSLNLGVNTGELFF
TRBJ1-2	NA	TRBV6-5	NA	CASSDAGPAKGGYTF
TRBJ2-5	TRBD1	TRBV2	NA	CASCRDRVGETQYF
TRBJ1-6	TRBD1	TRBV5-1	NA	CASSLGDRGYNSPLHF
TRBJ1-5	TRBD1	TRBV5-1	once	CASSLGTGERQPQHF
TRBJ2-3	TRBD1	TRBV19	NA	CASTPGQSTDTQYF
TRBJ1-1	TRBD1	TRBV5-1	NA	CASSPRPAGGNTEAFF
TRBJ1-1	NA	TRBV7-9	NA	CASSAGTRGANTEAFF
TRBJ1-1	TRBD1	TRBV6-5	NA	CASSYPGTGEGAFF
TRBJ1-2	NA	TRBV2	few	CASILGLGYTF
TRBJ2-3	TRBD2	TRBV29-1	NA	CSVDAGGRGDTQYF
TRBJ1-2	NA	TRBV7-9	NA	CASSARQRNYGYTF
TRBJ2-3	NA	TRBV10-3	NA	CAISEFETLPDTQYF
TRBJ1-5	NA	TRBV2	NA	CASSQGGTSNQPQHF
TRBJ2-7	TRBD1	TRBV11-3	NA	CASSVPGQGANEQYF
TRBJ2-1	TRBD1	TRBV5-4	NA	CASSLEGALNEQFF
TRBJ2-1	NA	TRBV15	NA	CATSRDILAQGEQFF
TRBJ1-3	NA	TRBV4-3	NA	CASSQEGRGGDTIYF
TRBJ1-6	NA	TRBV6-6	NA	CASSYSTGALHF
TRBJ2-7	TRBD1	TRBV10-3	NA	CAIRGDRDVVREQYF
TRBJ2-7	TRBD1	TRBV7-8	NA	CASSARGGDRGRYEQYF
TRBJ1-1	NA	TRBV30	NA	CAYSPADTEAFF
TRBJ2-5	NA	TRBV5-1	NA	CASSLEGKETQYF
TRBJ1-1	NA	TRBV7-6	NA	CASSLAMATEAFF
TRBJ2-7	NA	TRBV7-2	NA	CASSPERRREQYF
TRBJ1-1	NA	TRBV11-3	once	CASSFGGRMNTEAFF
TRBJ1-5	NA	TRBV6-5	NA	CASSNPGTINQPQHF
TRBJ1-3	NA	TRBV11-2	NA	CASSLDVGNTIYF